This T cell receptor (beta chain) was obtained from a study of blood T cell repertoires in COVID-19. On the study more broadly: The United States, Italy and Spain provided the acute and convalescent COVID-19 samples. PBMCs, B-cell-depleted T cells, or T cells were the source of the cDNA or gDNA that made up the material.

The germline V gene has CDR1 SGHRS and CDR2 YFSETQ. There are 13 residues in the CDR3. V lost 5 bases, J lost 6 bases, and 8 bases stayed unmatched. Authors' data handling: For nucleated cells, counts were estimated from reference gene primer amplification. The method was immunoSEQ multiplex PCR; TCRdb's version includes in-frame clones alone and lacks a portion of them. D and trimming come from the DNA, and the V and J calls and clone size come from that table. The sample lists roughly 80,000 clones; around 89% were seen once. The chain is built from TRBV5-1 and TRBJ2-7, with 7 bases matching TRBD2. Sequencing used peripheral blood. The sequence was collected from a woman aged 80 or older with acute or convalescent COVID-19. This CDR3 reads CASSGGSGREQYF. CDR3 sequence (DNA): TGCGCCAGCAGTGGGGGTAGCGGGCGCGAGCAGTACTTC.